The 27 T cell receptor beta chains reported below all come from one sample, sequenced in a study of blood T cell repertoires in COVID-19. Sequenced by immunoSEQ multiplex PCR; TCRdb stores in-frame clones only, minus some. Of under 150,000 clones in the sample, 88% were seen once. The sample comprised peripheral blood. The receptors were sampled from a human donor in a cohort sampled during active COVID-19.

The table lists this clone with a count of one. The gene calls are TRBV11-3 and TRBJ2-1; D is uncertain. Germline V CDR1 and CDR2: SGHNT, YENEEA. There are 13 residues in the CDR3. With 4 bases removed from V and 0 bases from J, the gap between germline ends came to 4 bases. CDR3 in DNA: TGTGCCAGCAGCTATAGCTCCTACAATGAGCAGTTCTTC. It encodes CASSYSSYNEQFF.

The rearrangement uses TRBV3-1 (or the pseudogene TRBV3-2) and TRBJ2-5, with 13 positions matching TRBD2. After removal of 0 bases from V and 5 bases from J, the junction contained 6 bases not matched to a gene. Per germline, CDR1 LGHDT and CDR2 YNNKEL (reference sequence). This CDR3 has 17 residues. The CDR3 is CASSQDGLAGARETQYF. The CDR3 DNA is TGTGCCAGCAGCCAAGATGGACTAGCGGGGGCGAGGGAGACCCAGTACTTC.

The rearrangement links TRBV7-6 to TRBJ2-1, with 11 bases identical to TRBD2. The V and J ends lost 1 base and 4 bases, in that order; junction bases with no gene match: 6. From germline, CDR1 is SGHVS and CDR2 FNYEAQ. The CDR3 sequence is 17 residues long. The chain's CDR3 is CASSLVISGGDYNEQFF. The CDR3 region has the DNA TGTGCCAGCAGCTTAGTCATTAGCGGGGGGGATTACAATGAGCAGTTCTTC. Drawing the rest from reference TRBV7-6 and TRBJ2-1, the complete variable domain is GAGVSQSPRYKVTKRGQDVALRCDPISGHVSLYWYRQALGQGPEFLTYFNYEAQQDKSGLPNDRFSAERPEGSISTLTIQRTEQRDSAMYRCASSLVISGGDYNEQFFGPGTRLTVL.

This clone was seen a handful of times. The chain has TRBV5-1 and TRBJ2-7; perhaps TRBD2 as D (5 bases). The CDR3 loop spans 12 amino acids. In germline, CDR1 is SGHRS, CDR2 YFSETQ. Trimming took 3 bases from V and 2 from J, leaving 6 bases between them. CDR3 in amino acids: CASSSGTYEQYF. The DNA for the CDR3 is TGCGCCAGCAGCTCGGGGACCTACGAGCAGTACTTC.

This chain joins TRBV9 and TRBJ2-1; 8 bases align to TRBD2. The CDR3 has 17 amino acids. The germline gives CDR1 SGDLS, CDR2 YYNGEE. The V segment lost 4 bases and the J segment 4 bases; nucleotides outside the gene matches: 13. The CDR3 spells CASSPRLGLARYNEQFF. DNA for the CDR3: TGTGCCAGCAGCCCTCGACTCGGACTAGCAAGGTACAATGAGCAGTTCTTC. Using reference TRBV9 and TRBJ2-1 for the parts outside the CDR3, the full variable domain is DSGVTQTPKHLITATGQRVTLRCSPRSGDLSVYWYQQSLDQGLQFLIQYYNGEERAKGNILERFSAQQFPDLHSELNLSSLELGDSALYFCASSPRLGLARYNEQFFGPGTRLTVL.

The chain has TRBV19 and TRBJ2-4, with D tentatively TRBD1 (5 bases). Trimming cost V 2 bases and J 8 bases, with 16 bases left between them. In germline, CDR1 is LNHDA, CDR2 SQIVND (reference sequence). The CDR3 runs 15 residues. The DNA for the CDR3 is TGTGCCAGTAGTATAAGGGGCCAGGGTAGAGACATTCAGTACTTC. This encodes CASSIRGQGRDIQYF.

The chain carries TRBV3-1 (or the pseudogene TRBV3-2) and TRBJ1-2; TRBD1 agrees at 7 bases. V lost 1 base and J lost 6; bases outside the gene matches: 8. The germline V gene has CDR1 LGHDT and CDR2 YNNKEL (reference sequence). This CDR3 has 15 residues. The CDR3 reads CASSQVTGAPDGYTF. Written as DNA, the CDR3 is TGTGCCAGCAGCCAAGTCACAGGGGCGCCTGATGGCTACACCTTC.

This clone was observed once. The chain employs TRBV3-1 (or the pseudogene TRBV3-2) and TRBJ1-6, with 8 bases fitting TRBD1. The CDR3 totals 15 residues. Germline lookup yields CDR1 LGHDT and CDR2 YNNKEL (reference sequence). The trim removed 3 bases at V and 6 bases at J, leaving 4 bases unmatched. In DNA form, the CDR3 reads TGTGCCAGCAGCCATGGAGGACAGGGTAATTCACCCCTCCACTTT. This codes for CASSHGGQGNSPLHF.

This clone was observed a handful of times. The rearrangement links TRBV21-1 to TRBJ2-3; the table's D call of TRBD1 was not tested on the DNA. TRBV21-1 is noted as a pseudogene. The CDR3 has 16 amino acids. CDR3 protein: CASSKEYWTGTDTQYF. DNA for the CDR3: TGTGCCAGCAGCAAAGAATATTGGACAGGGACGGATACGCAGTATTTT.

This chain links TRBV7-9 with TRBJ1-1; D gene uncertain. Deletions cut 4 bases from V and 1 base from J, with 19 bases between. CDR1 and CDR2 (germline): SEHNR, FQNEAQ (reference sequence). The length of the CDR3 is 17 residues. For the CDR3, the DNA is TGTGCCAGCAGCTCGTTACCGGGTCCTTGGAGGAACACTGAAGCTTTCTTT. Translated: CASSSLPGPWRNTEAFF.

The chain couples TRBV7-9 to TRBJ1-1; D unresolved. Trimming pared 4 bases from V and 8 bases from J, leaving 11 bases between. Germline V lookup: CDR1 SEHNR, CDR2 FQNEAQ (reference sequence). The CDR3 consists of 12 residues. CDR3 region: CASSSVISEAFF. The CDR3 DNA follows: TGTGCCAGCAGCTCCGTAATTTCGGAAGCTTTCTTT.

The chain has TRBV3-1 (or the pseudogene TRBV3-2) and TRBJ2-7; 8 nucleotides agree with TRBD1. The CDR3 runs 12 residues. With 4 bases clipped from V and 11 bases from J, the junction kept 7 bases outside the gene matches. From germline, CDR1 is LGHDT and CDR2 YNNKEL (reference sequence). CDR3 residues: CASSLPGQGKYF. CDR3 sequence (DNA): TGTGCCAGCAGCCTTCCTGGACAGGGCAAGTACTTC.

J is TRBJ2-1 and V is TRBV3-1 (or the pseudogene TRBV3-2); TRBD2 agrees at 10 bases. CDR3 length: 15 amino acids. V lost 5 bases to trimming and J lost 9 bases; unmatched junction nucleotides: 10. From germline, CDR1 is LGHDT and CDR2 YNNKEL (reference sequence). DNA for the CDR3: TGTGCCAGCAGCGAAGGACTAGCGGCCACATCTGAGCAGTTCTTC. Its protein product is CASSEGLAATSEQFF.

The chain combines TRBV30 with TRBJ1-3, with D possibly matching TRBD1 (5 bases). The germline V gene encodes CDR1 GTSNPN and CDR2 SVGIG (reference sequence). V was trimmed by 1 base and J by 4 bases, leaving 14 bases between them. CDR3 size: 15 residues. The CDR3 protein is CAWSGGADDGNTIYF. For the CDR3, the DNA is TGTGCCTGGAGTGGGGGCGCCGACGACGGAAACACCATATATTTT. Using reference TRBV30 and TRBJ1-3 for the parts outside the CDR3, the full variable domain is SQTIHQWPATLVQPVGSPLSLECTVEGTSNPNLYWYRQAAGRGLQLLFYSVGIGQISSEVPQNLSASRPQDRQFILSSKKLLLSDSGFYLCAWSGGADDGNTIYFGEGSWLTVV.

The chain recombines TRBV6-5 with TRBJ1-5, with D possibly being TRBD1 (6 bases). CDR1 and CDR2 (germline): MNHEY, SVGAGI. CDR3 length equals 13 residues. Trimming stripped 5 bases from V and 5 bases from J, with 10 bases between. The CDR3 nucleotides are TGTGCCAGCAGTCCCCGACAGGATCAGCCCCAGCATTTT. Encoded protein: CASSPRQDQPQHF.

The V and J genes are TRBV27 and TRBJ2-7, with D tentatively TRBD1 (5 bases). Trimming left V 5 bases short and J 5 bases short, with 16 bases between. CDR1 is MNHEY, CDR2 SMNVEV, per germline (reference sequence). This CDR3 spans 14 amino acids. This chain's CDR3 is CASSPRQFPHEQYF. The CDR3 DNA follows: TGTGCCAGCAGTCCCCGACAGTTCCCCCACGAGCAGTACTTC.

The V gene is TRBV9, the J gene TRBJ1-3, with D perhaps matching TRBD1 (5 bases). The V end was cut by 0 bases, the J end by 1 base, with 8 bases between. From germline, CDR1 is SGDLS and CDR2 YYNGEE. This CDR3 spans 15 amino acids. The CDR3 spells CASSVEGQSGNTIYF. DNA for the CDR3: TGTGCCAGCAGCGTAGAAGGACAATCTGGAAACACCATATATTTT. Variable domain in full (rest from reference TRBV9 and TRBJ1-3): DSGVTQTPKHLITATGQRVTLRCSPRSGDLSVYWYQQSLDQGLQFLIQYYNGEERAKGNILERFSAQQFPDLHSELNLSSLELGDSALYFCASSVEGQSGNTIYFGEGSWLTVV.

The J gene is TRBJ1-6, the V gene TRBV9, with D possibly being TRBD1 (5 bases). V lost 3 bases and J lost 13, with 20 bases in between. CDR1 SGDLS and CDR2 YYNGEE come from the germline V gene. The CDR3 is made up of 15 amino acids. In nucleotides, the CDR3 is TGTGCCAGCAGCGCCCAGACAGCACCCGGAGCCCCCCTCCACTTT. Translation: CASSAQTAPGAPLHF.

CDR3 DNA: TGTGCCAGCAACATAGCGGGGGGGCGAGATACGCAGTATTTT. Its protein is CASNIAGGRDTQYF. The V and J genes are TRBV2 and TRBJ2-3; TRBD2 agrees at 11 bases. The V segment lost 7 bases and the J segment 5 bases; nucleotides outside the gene matches: 5. Germline-derived CDR1 and CDR2 are SNHLY and FYNNEI. The CDR3 totals 14 residues.

The rearrangement uses TRBV11-3 and TRBJ2-2, with 8 bases fitting TRBD1. Per the germline V gene, CDR1 is SGHNT and CDR2 is YENEEA. Trimming cost V 2 bases and J 4 bases; bases outside gene matches: 3. CDR3 length equals 15 residues. The CDR3 DNA sequence: TGTGCCAGCAGCTTAAGGACAGGGCCCACCGGGGAGCTGTTTTTT. Translating gives CASSLRTGPTGELFF.

Here the CDR3 DNA reads TGTGCCAGCAGCTTAGGAGGTTCGGGCACTGAAGCTTTCTTT. Protein sequence: CASSLGGSGTEAFF. J is TRBJ1-1 and V is TRBV7-3; D is unresolved. There are 14 residues in the CDR3. Between the trimmed V and J ends, which lost 2 bases and 4 bases, there was a span of 11 bases. The germline gives CDR1 SGHTA, CDR2 FQGTGA.

The rearrangement uses TRBV12-3 or TRBV12-4 and TRBJ1-2; weak D call: TRBD1 (6 bases). The CDR3 consists of 13 residues. The ends were cut back, 2 bases at V and 3 bases at J, with 7 bases in the middle. CDR3 in DNA: TGTGCCAGCAGTTTATCAGGGGACTATGGCTACACCTTC. Its protein product is CASSLSGDYGYTF.

This rearrangement joins TRBV30 to TRBJ2-4; 11 nucleotides align to TRBD2. Losses at the gene ends were 0 bases for V and 6 bases for J; bases not matched to a gene: 4. This CDR3 has 15 residues. Germline loops: CDR1 GTSNPN, CDR2 SVGIG (reference sequence). CDR3 amino acids: CAWSVSGGAGNIQYF. The CDR3 nucleotides read TGTGCCTGGAGTGTTAGCGGGGGGGCCGGAAACATTCAGTACTTC.

This clone came up once. This rearrangement joins TRBV2 to TRBJ1-5, with D possibly matching TRBD1 (6 bases). V was pared by 4 bases and J by 4 bases, with 11 bases between. The CDR3 totals 14 residues. From germline, CDR1 is SNHLY and CDR2 FYNNEI. The CDR3 DNA reads TGTGCCAGCAGTGTCCAGGGGCCAAATCAGCCCCAGCATTTT. Translated, it gives CASSVQGPNQPQHF.

The V call is TRBV7-3, the J call TRBJ1-2, with D unresolved. V gave up 2 bases and J gave up 8 bases, with 15 bases separating them. This CDR3 comprises 14 residues. Germline V gives CDR1 SGHTA, CDR2 FQGTGA. The CDR3 protein is CASSLSAGAGGYTF. CDR3 in DNA: TGTGCCAGCAGCTTATCGGCCGGCGCGGGCGGCTACACCTTC.

This sequence joins TRBV19 and TRBJ1-5; D may be TRBD1 (6 bases). CDR1 and CDR2 from the germline V gene are LNHDA and SQIVND (reference sequence). The CDR3 covers 14 residues. Deletions cut 4 bases from V and 2 bases from J, with 9 bases between. CDR3 DNA sequence: TGTGCCAGTAGTAGCAGGGGCCGCAATCAGCCCCAGCATTTT. This codes for CASSSRGRNQPQHF.

The chain employs TRBV7-2 and TRBJ1-2; D is possibly TRBD1 (5 bases). From germline, CDR1 is SGHTA and CDR2 FQGNSA. V was cut by 0 bases and J by 4 bases, with 9 bases left in between. CDR3 size: 14 residues. CDR3 protein: CASSLADSSYGYTF. CDR3 DNA sequence: TGTGCCAGCAGCTTAGCTGACAGTAGCTATGGCTACACCTTC.